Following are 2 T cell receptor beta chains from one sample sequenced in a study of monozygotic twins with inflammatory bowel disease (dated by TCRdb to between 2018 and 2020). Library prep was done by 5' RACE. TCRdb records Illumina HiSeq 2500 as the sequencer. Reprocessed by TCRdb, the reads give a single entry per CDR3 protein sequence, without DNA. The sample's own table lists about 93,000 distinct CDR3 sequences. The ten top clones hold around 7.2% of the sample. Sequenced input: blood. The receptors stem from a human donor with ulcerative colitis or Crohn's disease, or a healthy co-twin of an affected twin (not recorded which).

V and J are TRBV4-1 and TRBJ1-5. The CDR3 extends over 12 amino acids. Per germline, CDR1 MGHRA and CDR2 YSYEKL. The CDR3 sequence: CASSQDSGAQHF.

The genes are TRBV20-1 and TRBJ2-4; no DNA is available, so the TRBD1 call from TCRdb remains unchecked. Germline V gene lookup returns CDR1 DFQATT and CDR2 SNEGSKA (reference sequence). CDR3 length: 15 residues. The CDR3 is CSPLVVGQGLSIQYF.